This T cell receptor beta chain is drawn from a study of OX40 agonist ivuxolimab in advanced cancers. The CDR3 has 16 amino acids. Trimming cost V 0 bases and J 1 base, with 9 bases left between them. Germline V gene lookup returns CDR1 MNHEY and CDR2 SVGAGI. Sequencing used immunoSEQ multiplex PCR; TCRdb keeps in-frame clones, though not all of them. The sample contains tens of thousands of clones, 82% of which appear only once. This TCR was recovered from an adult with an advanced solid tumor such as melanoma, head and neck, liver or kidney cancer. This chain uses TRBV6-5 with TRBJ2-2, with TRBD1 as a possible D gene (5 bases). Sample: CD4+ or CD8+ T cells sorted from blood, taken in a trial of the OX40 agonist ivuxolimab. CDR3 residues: CASSYSVGLNTGELFF. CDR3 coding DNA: TGTGCCAGCAGTTACTCGGTGGGGCTGAACACCGGGGAGCTGTTTTTT.